The T cell receptor beta chain described here comes from a study of blood T cells in healthy people across ages. A second PCR of 7 to 11 cycles used a sample-barcoded 5' primer and a J-beta primer mix. In TCRdb, the 5' RACE reads were re-called with MiXCR into one record per CDR3 protein. Of about 620,000 distinct CDR3 sequences listed, 20% to 25% are singletons. The clonotype comes from a man between 65 and 80 years old in good health. The sequenced sample consisted of blood.

The CDR3 region has the DNA TGCAGTGCCAACCCGGGGGACAGGGTGAGAGATACGCAGTATTTT. Protein: CSANPGDRVRDTQYF. J is TRBJ2-3 and V is TRBV20-1, with TRBD1 matching 9 bases. Germline-derived CDR1 and CDR2 are DFQATT and SNEGSKA (reference sequence). The CDR3 is made up of 15 amino acids. Losses at the gene ends were 6 bases for V and 5 bases for J; bases not matched to a gene: 12.